Below are 22 T cell receptor beta chains sequenced from a single sample in a study of siplizumab effects on memory and regulatory T cells. Repertoires were generated with immunoSEQ multiplex PCR, while TCRdb's copy carries only in-frame clones and drops some. The repertoire holds about 100,000 clones, with around 95% as singletons. Sequenced sample: Tregs sorted from blood. The source of these receptors is a human donor in good health.

The chain employs TRBV9 and TRBJ2-7; possibly TRBD2 for D (7 bases). This CDR3 region has 13 residues. Germline V gene data show CDR1 as SGDLS and CDR2 as YYNGEE. With 4 bases removed from V and 4 bases from J, the gap between germline ends came to 12 bases. CDR3 region: CASSSRGGYEQYF. CDR3 nucleotides: TGTGCCAGCAGCTCCAGGGGAGGGTACGAGCAGTACTTC.

The gene calls are TRBV30 and TRBJ1-2; the D is unclear. Trimming cost V 4 bases and J 8 bases, with 14 bases left between them. The CDR3 length is 12 residues. Germline assignment: CDR1 GTSNPN and CDR2 SVGIG (reference sequence). The CDR3 is CAWTAQWGGYTF. In DNA form, the CDR3 reads TGTGCCTGGACAGCCCAATGGGGAGGCTACACCTTC.

The chain recombines TRBV2 with TRBJ1-2; D is undetermined. The V gene's germline CDR1 is SNHLY and CDR2 FYNNEI. Between the trimmed V and J ends, which lost 3 bases and 1 base, there was a span of 6 bases. The CDR3 is made up of 13 amino acids. CDR3 sequence reads: CASSDDINYGYTF. The DNA for the CDR3 is TGTGCCAGCAGTGATGACATTAACTATGGCTACACCTTC.

The chain uses TRBV20-1 and TRBJ2-7; D not resolved. Looked up from germline, CDR1 is DFQATT and CDR2 is SNEGSKA (reference sequence). This CDR3 is built from 10 residues. The V gene lost 2 bases and the J gene lost 7 bases, with 6 bases spanning the gap. CDR3 residues: CSARRTEQYF. In nucleotides, the CDR3 is TGCAGTGCTAGAAGAACGGAGCAGTACTTC.

The chain is built from TRBV5-8 and TRBJ1-1; TRBD1 is a possible D gene (6 bases). This CDR3 is built from 16 residues. The V end was cut by 5 bases, the J end by 5 bases, with 22 bases between. The germline V gene encodes CDR1 SGHTS and CDR2 YDEGEE. The CDR3 DNA sequence: TGTGCCAGCAGACCGTTCCGGCGAGGGGGATGGACTGAAGCTTTCTTT. It codes for CASRPFRRGGWTEAFF.

The J gene is TRBJ2-4, the V gene TRBV7-9; TRBD2 aligns across 9 bases. Germline V CDR1 and CDR2: SEHNR, FQNEAQ (reference sequence). The length of the CDR3 is 15 residues. Unmatched junction bases numbered 8, after V lost 4 bases and J lost 7 bases. This CDR3 is CASSYRREGRNIQYF. In DNA, the CDR3 is TGTGCCAGCAGCTATCGGCGGGAGGGTAGGAACATTCAGTACTTC.

The chain couples TRBV7-8 to TRBJ1-2; the D is unclear. Per germline, CDR1 SGHVS and CDR2 FQNEAQ. This CDR3 has 16 residues. V was pared by 5 bases and J by 4 bases, with 20 bases between. The CDR3 here is CASSENTRRFVYGYTF. For the CDR3, the DNA is TGTGCCAGCAGCGAGAATACTCGAAGGTTCGTCTATGGCTACACCTTC.

This chain joins TRBV10-3 and TRBJ1-1; D might be TRBD1 (6 bases). Germline V gene lookup returns CDR1 ENHRY and CDR2 SYGVKD. Trimming left V 8 bases short and J 3 bases short, with 13 bases between. CDR3 length equals 13 residues. Here the CDR3 DNA reads TGTGCCATCTCTCTGGAGGGGGACACTGAAGCTTTCTTT. It specifies CAISLEGDTEAFF.

In DNA, the CDR3 is TGTGCCAGCAGGAAGACTAGCGGGAGCGACGAGCAGTACTTC. It codes for CASRKTSGSDEQYF. The rearrangement links TRBV2 to TRBJ2-7; 12 nucleotides align to TRBD2. This CDR3 is 14 amino acids long. Per the germline V gene, CDR1 is SNHLY and CDR2 is FYNNEI. V lost 6 bases and J lost 5; bases outside the gene matches: 5.

The V and J genes are TRBV5-6 and TRBJ1-2; D unresolved. Germline V gene lookup returns CDR1 SGHDT and CDR2 YYEEEE. The CDR3 spans 14 residues. Trimming took 5 bases from V and 3 from J, leaving 14 bases between them. CDR3 amino acids: CASSSGLGDYGYTF. The CDR3 bases are TGTGCCAGCAGTTCCGGCCTCGGTGACTATGGCTACACCTTC.

The rearrangement joins TRBV18 to TRBJ2-3, with D uncertain. This CDR3 has 16 amino acids. The germline gives CDR1 KGHSH, CDR2 LQKENI. The V and J ends lost 3 bases and 2 bases respectively, with 15 bases between them. The CDR3 DNA reads TGTGCCAGCTCACCCTCTCAGGTGGGCGTCACAGATACGCAGTATTTT. It specifies CASSPSQVGVTDTQYF.

The chain uses TRBV28 and TRBJ2-5, with D tentatively TRBD1 (5 bases). Trimming shortened V by 7 bases and J by 5 bases, and 11 bases separated the two germline ends. Looked up from germline, CDR1 is MDHEN and CDR2 is SYDVKM. The CDR3 length is 12 residues. The DNA for the CDR3 is TGTGCCAGCACCAGGGCGATGGAGACCCAGTACTTC. It yields the protein CASTRAMETQYF.

The rearrangement links TRBV5-1 to TRBJ2-3, with 8 bases aligning to TRBD2. Trimming at V came to 4 bases and at J to 0 bases, leaving 7 bases not matched to a gene. CDR1 SGHRS and CDR2 YFSETQ come from the germline V gene. The length of the CDR3 is 16 residues. CDR3 in DNA: TGCGCCAGCAGCAGTTCTAGCGGGCTTAGCACAGATACGCAGTATTTT. This gives the protein CASSSSSGLSTDTQYF.

CDR3 DNA: TGTGCCTGGAGTGCCATAAGGACTGAGCAGTACTTC. It specifies CAWSAIRTEQYF. The V gene is TRBV30, the J gene TRBJ2-7; D perhaps matches TRBD2 (5 bases). CDR1 is GTSNPN and CDR2 is SVGIG in the germline V gene (reference sequence). Between the trimmed V and J ends, which lost 1 base and 7 bases, there was a span of 11 bases. This CDR3 comprises 12 residues.

The chain is built from TRBV6-1 and TRBJ1-5, with a weak D call TRBD1 (5 bases). The germline gives CDR1 MNHNS, CDR2 SASEGT. The CDR3 has 13 residues. V was pared by 6 bases and J by 7 bases, with 13 bases between. The CDR3 is CASSPGRDQPQHF. CDR3 coding DNA: TGTGCCAGCAGCCCAGGTAGGGACCAGCCCCAGCATTTT.

V gene TRBV5-1 combines with J gene TRBJ2-4, with 10 bases that match TRBD1. V shed 4 bases and J 6 bases; nucleotides not matched to a gene: 10. This CDR3 spans 16 amino acids. The germline V gene has CDR1 SGHRS and CDR2 YFSETQ. The CDR3 sequence: CASSGGQGTLGNIQYF. The CDR3 DNA is TGCGCCAGCAGCGGGGGACAGGGGACCTTAGGAAACATTCAGTACTTC.

The chain uses TRBV7-2 and TRBJ1-6, with a tentative D call TRBD1 (5 bases). In germline, CDR1 is SGHTA, CDR2 FQGNSA. The CDR3 runs 12 residues. Trimming removed 1 base from V and 13 bases from J, with 8 bases in between. The CDR3 coding sequence is TGTGCCAGCAGCTTAGGGGGGGGGCCCCTCCACTTT. Translated: CASSLGGGPLHF.

This chain links TRBV4-1 with TRBJ2-1; TRBD2 might be the D (6 bases). Trimming took 0 bases from V and 4 from J, leaving 16 bases between them. Germline V gene lookup returns CDR1 MGHRA and CDR2 YSYEKL. CDR3 length equals 17 residues. CDR3 coding DNA: TGCGCCAGCAGCCAAGATCGGGGGTCCGCATGGTACAATGAGCAGTTCTTC. This translates into CASSQDRGSAWYNEQFF.

Here the CDR3 DNA reads TGTGCCTGGAGTGTATTCGGGCTAGCGGGAACGGGCCAGTTCTTC. Translated, it gives CAWSVFGLAGTGQFF. The rearrangement links TRBV30 to TRBJ2-1; 9 bases agree with TRBD2. The CDR3 has 15 amino acids. Germline CDR1 is GTSNPN and CDR2 is SVGIG (reference sequence). With 0 bases clipped from V and 13 bases from J, the junction kept 13 bases outside the gene matches.

V gene TRBV29-1 combines with J gene TRBJ2-1; TRBD2 agrees at 8 bases. The V and J ends lost 1 base and 3 bases, in that order; junction bases with no gene match: 8. Germline V gene data show CDR1 as SQVTM and CDR2 as ANQGSEA. The length of the CDR3 is 16 residues. The CDR3 reads CSVEGSGSGNYNEQFF. Here the CDR3 DNA reads TGCAGCGTTGAAGGTTCAGGTAGCGGGAACTACAATGAGCAGTTCTTC.

The chain carries TRBV19 and TRBJ2-1; possible D gene TRBD1, 6 bases. Trimming left V 6 bases short and J 6 bases short, with 15 bases between. The germline V gene encodes CDR1 LNHDA and CDR2 SQIVND (reference sequence). The CDR3 consists of 14 residues. CDR3 nucleotide sequence: TGTGCCAGTAGGTCGACAGGCAGCCTCAATGAGCAGTTCTTC. It is translated as CASRSTGSLNEQFF.

The V gene is TRBV5-1, the J gene TRBJ2-5; D may be TRBD2 (6 bases). The length of the CDR3 is 15 residues. V lost 0 bases and J lost 4, with 13 bases in between. Germline V gives CDR1 SGHRS, CDR2 YFSETQ. CDR3 loop: CASSLGGGVTETQYF. The CDR3 nucleotides read TGCGCCAGCAGCTTGGGAGGAGGGGTAACAGAGACCCAGTACTTC.